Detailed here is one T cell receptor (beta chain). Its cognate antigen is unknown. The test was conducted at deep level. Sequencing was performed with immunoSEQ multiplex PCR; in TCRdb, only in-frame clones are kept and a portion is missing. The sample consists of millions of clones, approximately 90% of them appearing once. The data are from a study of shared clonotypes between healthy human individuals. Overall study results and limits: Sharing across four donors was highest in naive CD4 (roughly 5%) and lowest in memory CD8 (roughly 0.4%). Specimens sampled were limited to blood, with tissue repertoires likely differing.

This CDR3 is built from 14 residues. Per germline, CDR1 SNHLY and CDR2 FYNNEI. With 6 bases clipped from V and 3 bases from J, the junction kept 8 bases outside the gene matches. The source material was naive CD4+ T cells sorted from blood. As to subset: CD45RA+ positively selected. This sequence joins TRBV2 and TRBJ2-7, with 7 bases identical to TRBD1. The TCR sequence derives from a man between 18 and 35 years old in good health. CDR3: CASRDRLLVYEQYF. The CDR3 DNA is TGTGCCAGCAGGGACAGGCTTTTGGTCTACGAGCAGTACTTC.